The sample holds a few counts of the clone carrying this T cell receptor (beta chain). Its antigen is undetermined. The investigators reverse transcribed all of the isolated RNA, so they sequenced expressed TCRB transcripts. About 3.6 million reads were obtained on average from naive, central memory and regulatory T cell samples. Clones were sequenced by immunoSEQ multiplex PCR, and TCRdb holds only the in-frame ones, with some missing. Here the sample spans 390,000 or so clones, about 15% being singletons. This sample was taken from a study of beta chain features in type 1 diabetes. Findings and limits, study-wide: Patients with Type 1 diabetes showed moderately but significantly shorter TCRB CDR3s in all four CD4+ subsets. When VDJ junctions were examined, type 1 diabetes patients showed fewer insertions and more deletions. Naive, central memory and Treg TCRB repertoires appeared more alike in patients than in healthy donors.

V gave up 8 bases and J gave up 4 bases, with 18 bases separating them. The CDR3 has 14 amino acids. The germline V gene has CDR1 ENHRY and CDR2 SYGVKD. Sequencing used naive CD4+ T cells from blood. The sequence was obtained from a man aged 25-45 years in good health. The V call is TRBV10-3, the J call TRBJ2-7; D is unresolved. Written as DNA, the CDR3 is TGTGCCATCTCAGTCGCTGGGATCCCTTACGAGCAGTACGTC. This gives the protein CAISVAGIPYEQYV.